The entry below gives a single TCR beta chain sequence along with its context. This record comes from a study of control samples from healthy donors and cancer patients. Some clones are missing from TCRdb's copy, which holds only in-frame ones; the method was immunoSEQ multiplex PCR. The sample yields approximately 82,000 clones, 93% seen once. The germline V and J ends were trimmed by 3 bases and 12 bases, with 11 bases remaining between them. The germline V gene encodes CDR1 LNHDA and CDR2 SQIVND (reference sequence). The CDR3 has 11 amino acids. The gene calls are TRBV19 and TRBJ1-1, with TRBD1 as a possible D gene (5 bases). The sample was PBMCs. This sequence originates from a woman in her forties with lung cancer. The CDR3 DNA is TGTGCCAGTAGTATCGGGGCTGGGACTTTCTTT. It is translated as CASSIGAGTFF.